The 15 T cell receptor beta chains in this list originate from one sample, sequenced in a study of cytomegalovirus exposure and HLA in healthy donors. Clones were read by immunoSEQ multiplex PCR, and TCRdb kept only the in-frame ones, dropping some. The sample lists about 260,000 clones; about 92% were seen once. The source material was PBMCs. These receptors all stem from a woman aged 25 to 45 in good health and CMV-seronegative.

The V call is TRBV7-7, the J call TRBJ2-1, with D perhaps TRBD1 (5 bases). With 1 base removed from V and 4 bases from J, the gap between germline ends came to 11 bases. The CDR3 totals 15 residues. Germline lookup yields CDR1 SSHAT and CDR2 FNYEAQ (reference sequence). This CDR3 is CASSLGSSGYNEQFF. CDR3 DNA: TGTGCCAGCAGCTTAGGGTCATCAGGGTACAATGAGCAGTTCTTC.

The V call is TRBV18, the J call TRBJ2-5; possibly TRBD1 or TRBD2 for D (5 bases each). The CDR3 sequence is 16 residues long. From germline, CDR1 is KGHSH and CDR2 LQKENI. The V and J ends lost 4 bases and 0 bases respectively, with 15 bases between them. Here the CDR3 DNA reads TGTGCCAGCTCACGCAGGGACCGAGGCTACCAAGAGACCCAGTACTTC. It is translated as CASSRRDRGYQETQYF.

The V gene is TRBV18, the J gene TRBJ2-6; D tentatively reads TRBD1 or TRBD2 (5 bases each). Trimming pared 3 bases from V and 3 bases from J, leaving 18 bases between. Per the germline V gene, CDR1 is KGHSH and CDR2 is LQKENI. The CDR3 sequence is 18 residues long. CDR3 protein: CASSPVEGPSSGANVLTF. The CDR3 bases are TGTGCCAGCTCACCCGTAGAGGGGCCTTCCAGTGGGGCCAACGTCCTGACTTTC. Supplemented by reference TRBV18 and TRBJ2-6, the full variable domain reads NAGVMQNPRHLVRRRGQEARLRCSPMKGHSHVYWYRQLPEEGLKFMVYLQKENIIDESGMPKERFSAEFPKEGPSILRIQQVVRGDSAAYFCASSPVEGPSSGANVLTFGAGSRLTVL.

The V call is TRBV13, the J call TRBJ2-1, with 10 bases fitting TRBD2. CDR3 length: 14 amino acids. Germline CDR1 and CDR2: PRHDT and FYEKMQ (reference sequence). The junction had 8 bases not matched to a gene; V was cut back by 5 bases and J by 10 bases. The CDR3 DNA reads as TGTGCCAGCAGCCCCCTAGCGGGAGTTCAGGAGCAGTTCTTC. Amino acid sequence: CASSPLAGVQEQFF.

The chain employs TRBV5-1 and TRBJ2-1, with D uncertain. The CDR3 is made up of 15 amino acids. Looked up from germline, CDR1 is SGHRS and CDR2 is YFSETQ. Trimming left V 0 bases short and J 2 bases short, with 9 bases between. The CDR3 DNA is TGCGCCAGCAGCTTGGGAGGCGGACCCTACAATGAGCAGTTCTTC. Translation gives CASSLGGGPYNEQFF.

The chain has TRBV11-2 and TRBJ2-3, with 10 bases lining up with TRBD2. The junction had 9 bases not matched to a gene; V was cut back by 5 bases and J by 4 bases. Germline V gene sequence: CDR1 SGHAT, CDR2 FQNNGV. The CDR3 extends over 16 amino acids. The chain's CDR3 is CASSTGLAWSADTQYF. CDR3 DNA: TGTGCCAGCAGCACGGGACTAGCGTGGAGCGCAGATACGCAGTATTTT.

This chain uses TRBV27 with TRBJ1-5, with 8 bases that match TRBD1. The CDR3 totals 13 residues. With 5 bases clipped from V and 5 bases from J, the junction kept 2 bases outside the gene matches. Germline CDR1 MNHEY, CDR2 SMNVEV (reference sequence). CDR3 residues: CASSPRGHQPQHF. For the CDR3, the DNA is TGTGCCAGCAGTCCCAGGGGGCATCAGCCCCAGCATTTT.

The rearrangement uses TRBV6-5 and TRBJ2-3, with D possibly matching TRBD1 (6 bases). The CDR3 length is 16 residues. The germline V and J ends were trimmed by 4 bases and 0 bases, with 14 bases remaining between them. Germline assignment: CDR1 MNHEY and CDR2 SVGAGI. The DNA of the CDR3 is TGTGCCAGCAGTTTCCAACAGGGACCTAGCACAGATACGCAGTATTTT. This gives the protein CASSFQQGPSTDTQYF.

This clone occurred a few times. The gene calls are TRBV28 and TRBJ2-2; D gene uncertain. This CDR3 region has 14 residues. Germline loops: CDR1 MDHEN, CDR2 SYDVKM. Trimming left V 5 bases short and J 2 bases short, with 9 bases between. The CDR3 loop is CASSGNSNTGELFF. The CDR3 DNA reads TGTGCCAGCAGTGGGAATAGCAACACCGGGGAGCTGTTTTTT.

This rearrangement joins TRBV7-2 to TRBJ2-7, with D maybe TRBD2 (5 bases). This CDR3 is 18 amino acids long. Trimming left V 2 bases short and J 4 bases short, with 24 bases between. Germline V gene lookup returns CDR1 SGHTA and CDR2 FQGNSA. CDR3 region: CASSLSPVRPGIGYEQYF. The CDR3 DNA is TGTGCCAGCAGCTTAAGTCCCGTCCGTCCGGGAATTGGTTACGAGCAGTACTTC.

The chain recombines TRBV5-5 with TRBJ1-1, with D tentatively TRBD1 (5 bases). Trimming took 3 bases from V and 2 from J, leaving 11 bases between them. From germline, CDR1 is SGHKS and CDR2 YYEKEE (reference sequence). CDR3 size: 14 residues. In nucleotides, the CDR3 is TGTGCCAGCAGCTACTGGACAACCAACACTGAAGCTTTCTTT. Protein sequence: CASSYWTTNTEAFF.

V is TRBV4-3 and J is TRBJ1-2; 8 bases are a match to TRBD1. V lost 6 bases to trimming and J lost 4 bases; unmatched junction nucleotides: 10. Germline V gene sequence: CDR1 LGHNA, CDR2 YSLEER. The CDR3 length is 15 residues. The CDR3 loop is CASSAGQGLFYGYTF. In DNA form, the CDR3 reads TGCGCCAGCAGTGCCGGACAGGGTCTCTTCTATGGCTACACCTTC.

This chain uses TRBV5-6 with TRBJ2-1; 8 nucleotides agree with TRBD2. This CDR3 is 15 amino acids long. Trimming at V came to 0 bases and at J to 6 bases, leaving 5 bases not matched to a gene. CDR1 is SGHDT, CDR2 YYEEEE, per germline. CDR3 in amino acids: CASSLAGGPSNEQFF. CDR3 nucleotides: TGTGCCAGCAGCTTGGCGGGAGGGCCAAGCAATGAGCAGTTCTTC.

The CDR3 sequence: CASSLSVPSTDTQYF. Here the CDR3 DNA reads TGTGCCAGCAGCCTTAGCGTACCTAGCACAGATACGCAGTATTTT. V usage is TRBV9 and J usage is TRBJ2-3, with D perhaps matching TRBD2 (5 bases). Germline CDR1 reads SGDLS; CDR2 reads YYNGEE. Trimming pared 4 bases from V and 0 bases from J, leaving 12 bases between. This CDR3 spans 15 amino acids.

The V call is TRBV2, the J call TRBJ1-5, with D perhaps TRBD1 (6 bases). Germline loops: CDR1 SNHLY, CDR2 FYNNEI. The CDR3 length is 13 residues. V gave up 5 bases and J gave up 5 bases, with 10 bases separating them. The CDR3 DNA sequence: TGTGCCAGCAGTCAGGGGAAATATCAGCCCCAGCATTTT. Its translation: CASSQGKYQPQHF.